The clone carrying this TCR beta chain was seen a few times. Antigen unknown. This entry belongs to a study of T cell repertoires in cytomegalovirus infection. About the research overall: HLA-B-restricted CMV epitopes that are well studied, plus recently identified HLA-C-restricted ones, were used by the study. Study-level points and caveats: Of the TCR beta families, the public ones yielded a cumulative frequency that identified carriers of CMV plus the relevant HLA.

The CDR3 extends over 14 amino acids. The trim removed 7 bases at V and 4 bases at J, leaving 7 bases unmatched. From germline, CDR1 is MDHEN and CDR2 SYDVKM. TCRdb re-derived calls from the reads in MiXCR, one entry per CDR3 protein. The sample consists of 650,000 to 900,000 distinct CDR3 sequences, 30% to 35% of them appearing once. This clonotype was sampled from a human donor in good health (CMV status not recorded). Some clones in this sample may be carry-over from other donors' samples. The material was cultured CD8+ T cells from PBMCs, obtained from culture after CMV antigen stimulation. The chain combines TRBV28 with TRBJ2-1, with TRBD1 matching over 7 bases. CDR3 amino acids: CASKGTVPYNEQFF. CDR3 in DNA: TGTGCCAGCAAGGGGACAGTCCCGTACAATGAGCAGTTCTTC. Looking up the rest from reference TRBV28 and TRBJ2-1 gives the full variable domain: DVKVTQSSRYLVKRTGEKVFLECVQDMDHENMFWYRQDPGLGLRLIYFSYDVKMKEKGDIPEGYSVSREKKERFSLILESASTNQTSMYLCASKGTVPYNEQFFGPGTRLTVL.